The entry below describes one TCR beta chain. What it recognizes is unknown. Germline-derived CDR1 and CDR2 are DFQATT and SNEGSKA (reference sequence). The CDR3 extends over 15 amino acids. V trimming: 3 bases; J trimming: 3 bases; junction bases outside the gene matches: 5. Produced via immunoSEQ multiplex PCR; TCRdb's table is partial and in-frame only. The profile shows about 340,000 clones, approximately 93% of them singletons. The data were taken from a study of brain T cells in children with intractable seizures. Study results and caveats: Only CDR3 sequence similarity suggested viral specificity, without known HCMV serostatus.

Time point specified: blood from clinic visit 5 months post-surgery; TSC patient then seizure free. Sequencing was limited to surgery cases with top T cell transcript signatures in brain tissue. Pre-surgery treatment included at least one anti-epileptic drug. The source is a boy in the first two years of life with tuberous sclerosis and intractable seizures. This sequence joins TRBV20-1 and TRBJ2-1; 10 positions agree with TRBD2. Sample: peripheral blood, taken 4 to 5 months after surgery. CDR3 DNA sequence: TGCAGTGCTAGTACCGGACTAGCGGACTACAATGAGCAGTTCTTC. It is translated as CSASTGLADYNEQFF.